This T cell receptor beta chain was profiled in a study of cytomegalovirus exposure and HLA in healthy donors. Study conclusions and caveats: CMV antigen specificity of three CMV-associated chains was confirmed in vitro.

The CDR3 is 15 residues long. The trim removed 5 bases at V and 6 bases at J, leaving 12 bases unmatched. CDR1 SGHAT and CDR2 FQNNGV come from the germline V gene. As regards this clone: The target antigen is unknown.

PCR amplification relied on 60 Vbeta primers (plus 13 Jbeta primers). Sequencing used immunoSEQ multiplex PCR; TCRdb keeps in-frame clones, though not all of them. The sample lists around 150,000 clones, 80% to 90% occurring once. This sequence originates from a man younger than 30 in good health and CMV-seropositive. Specimen: PBMCs. The chain combines TRBV11-2 with TRBJ1-2; 7 nucleotides align to TRBD1. In DNA, the CDR3 is TGTGCCAGCAGCCAACAGGGGAACCCCTCTAATGGCTACACCTTC. Translating gives CASSQQGNPSNGYTF.